These 15 T cell receptor beta chains came from one sample sequenced in a study of control samples from healthy donors and cancer patients. The data were produced by immunoSEQ multiplex PCR, yet TCRdb's version contains in-frame clones alone and is incomplete. The data contain 30,000 to 35,000 clones, approximately 93% of them singletons. The sequencing input was blood. These receptors all come from a man between 60 and 75 years old in good health.

The chain uses TRBV19 and TRBJ2-3; 9 nucleotides line up with TRBD2. The CDR3 extends over 14 amino acids. Germline V gene lookup returns CDR1 LNHDA and CDR2 SQIVND (reference sequence). V shed 4 bases, J shed 6 bases, and the junction held 5 bases outside the gene matches. In DNA form, the CDR3 reads TGTGCCAGTAGTAGGCTAGCGGGGCAGGATACGCAGTATTTT. Its translation: CASSRLAGQDTQYF.

The chain is built from TRBV10-1 and TRBJ1-5, with D possibly TRBD1 on 5 matching bases. Germline V gene sequence: CDR1 WNHNN, CDR2 SYGVQD (reference sequence). Trimming took 4 bases from V and 4 from J, leaving 8 bases between them. The CDR3 is 13 residues long. The CDR3 sequence: CASSAGANQPQHF. CDR3 nucleotide sequence: TGCGCCAGCAGTGCCGGGGCGAATCAGCCCCAGCATTTT.

The chain employs TRBV7-2 and TRBJ1-1, with no clear D. Germline-derived CDR1 and CDR2 are SGHTA and FQGNSA. The CDR3 is 12 amino acids. V dropped 5 bases and J dropped 7 bases, with 11 bases sitting between them. The CDR3 sequence is CASSVIGGEAFF. CDR3 nucleotide sequence: TGTGCCAGCAGCGTTATAGGAGGTGAAGCTTTCTTT. The full variable domain, with the rest looked up from reference TRBV7-2 and TRBJ1-1, is GAGVSQSPSNKVTEKGKDVELRCDPISGHTALYWYRQSLGQGLEFLIYFQGNSAPDKSGLPSDRFSAERTGGSVSTLTIQRTQQEDSAVYLCASSVIGGEAFFGQGTRLTVV.

The chain couples TRBV28 to TRBJ1-1; TRBD1 might be the D (5 bases). The CDR3 length is 16 residues. From germline, CDR1 is MDHEN and CDR2 SYDVKM. The V and J ends lost 10 bases and 0 bases respectively, with 21 bases between them. CDR3 DNA: TGTGCCACCCAGATACTGACAGCTATCATGAACACTGAAGCTTTCTTT. Residues: CATQILTAIMNTEAFF.

The chain carries TRBV7-9 and TRBJ1-5; 8 bases line up with TRBD1. The CDR3 sequence is 15 residues long. CDR1 and CDR2 (germline): SEHNR, FQNEAQ (reference sequence). V trimming: 4 bases; J trimming: 4 bases; junction bases outside the gene matches: 6. CDR3 protein: CASSSTGQGNQPQHF. The CDR3 coding sequence is TGTGCCAGCAGCTCCACCGGACAGGGAAATCAGCCCCAGCATTTT.

J is TRBJ1-1 and V is TRBV7-9; no reliable D call. From germline, CDR1 is SEHNR and CDR2 FQNEAQ (reference sequence). This CDR3 comprises 14 residues. With 1 base removed from V and 8 bases from J, the gap between germline ends came to 14 bases. The CDR3: CASSLGSSIMEAFF. CDR3 nucleotides: TGTGCCAGCAGCTTAGGATCCTCCATAATGGAAGCTTTCTTT.

The rearrangement uses TRBV7-9 and TRBJ1-2, with TRBD1 as a possible D gene (5 bases). There are 13 residues in the CDR3. V was pared by 5 bases and J by 4 bases, with 11 bases between. Germline assignment: CDR1 SEHNR and CDR2 FQNEAQ (reference sequence). CDR3 bases: TGTGCCAGCAGCAATCTGGACACCTATGGCTACACCTTC. This gives the protein CASSNLDTYGYTF.

The rearrangement joins TRBV7-2 to TRBJ2-5; 9 bases fit TRBD2. V lost 3 bases and J lost 5; bases outside the gene matches: 4. The CDR3 is made up of 14 amino acids. Germline assignment: CDR1 SGHTA and CDR2 FQGNSA. CDR3 amino acids: CASSLGRGGETQYF. For the CDR3, the DNA is TGTGCCAGCAGCTTGGGGCGGGGGGGGGAGACCCAGTACTTC. Based on the CDR3 plus reference TRBV7-2 and TRBJ2-5, the full variable domain is GAGVSQSPSNKVTEKGKDVELRCDPISGHTALYWYRQSLGQGLEFLIYFQGNSAPDKSGLPSDRFSAERTGGSVSTLTIQRTQQEDSAVYLCASSLGRGGETQYFGPGTRLLVL.

The chain is built from TRBV18 and TRBJ2-5; TRBD2 matches 8 bases. Losses at the gene ends were 1 base for V and 5 bases for J; bases not matched to a gene: 6. The germline gives CDR1 KGHSH, CDR2 LQKENI. The CDR3 runs 15 residues. The CDR3 protein is CASSPRGKREETQYF. The CDR3 DNA follows: TGTGCCAGCTCACCACGGGGAAAGCGGGAGGAGACCCAGTACTTC.

The chain couples TRBV18 to TRBJ2-7; no definite D call. The length of the CDR3 is 13 residues. Looked up from germline, CDR1 is KGHSH and CDR2 is LQKENI. The ends were cut back, 0 bases at V and 6 bases at J, with 9 bases in the middle. The CDR3 reads CASSPPGVSEQYF. CDR3 in DNA: TGTGCCAGCTCACCACCGGGCGTTTCCGAGCAGTACTTC.

The CDR3 sequence is CASSPVGIAKNIQYF. CDR3 DNA: TGTGCCAGCAGCCCCGTTGGGATAGCCAAAAACATTCAGTACTTC. The chain couples TRBV7-9 to TRBJ2-4; D call uncertain. The CDR3 sequence is 15 residues long. Per germline, CDR1 SEHNR and CDR2 FQNEAQ (reference sequence). V was trimmed by 5 bases and J by 0 bases, leaving 11 bases between them.

The chain is built from TRBV6-6 and TRBJ1-6; 7 nucleotides align to TRBD1. From germline, CDR1 is MNHNY and CDR2 SVGAGI (reference sequence). CDR3 size: 15 residues. J gave up 5 bases and V 0 bases, and 1 base lay outside the gene matches. As DNA, the CDR3 is TGTGCCAGCAGTTACTCAGGACAGGATAATTCACCCCTCCACTTT. As protein: CASSYSGQDNSPLHF.

The chain employs TRBV5-5 and TRBJ1-2, with a possible D match to TRBD1 (6 bases). This CDR3 has 16 amino acids. Germline CDR1 and CDR2: SGHKS and YYEKEE (reference sequence). Trimming removed 5 bases at V and 6 bases at J, with 23 bases between. CDR3 nucleotide sequence: TGTGCCAGCAGTCCCGGAATCACCAGGGGTAGGAATGGCTACACCTTC. Translated, it gives CASSPGITRGRNGYTF.

This clone was seen more than once but under ten times. V usage is TRBV7-6 and J usage is TRBJ2-3, with 12 nucleotides matching TRBD2. Germline V gives CDR1 SGHVS, CDR2 FNYEAQ. This CDR3 is built from 17 residues. J lost 0 bases, V lost 2 bases, and 3 bases had no gene match. The CDR3: CASSLLAGGTSTDTQYF. In nucleotides, the CDR3 is TGTGCCAGCAGCTTACTAGCGGGGGGGACTAGCACAGATACGCAGTATTTT.

This clone was found once. The chain recombines TRBV6-5 with TRBJ1-1, with D possibly being TRBD1 (6 bases). This CDR3 has 12 amino acids. V dropped 2 bases and J dropped 8 bases, with 9 bases sitting between them. CDR1 MNHEY and CDR2 SVGAGI come from the germline V gene. The CDR3 DNA reads as TGTGCCAGCAGTTACGAAGGGGGGGAAGCTTTCTTT. Translation: CASSYEGGEAFF.